Each of the 26 T cell receptor beta chains below was sequenced from the same sample in a study of CD8+ T cells in alopecia areata. Following extraction, RNA underwent reverse transcription to cDNA, which served as the sequencing template. TCRdb keeps only in-frame clones here, not all; method: immunoSEQ multiplex PCR. The sample includes about 190,000 clones, around three fifths of them seen just once. The treatment is: oral pan-JAK inhibitor, 5-10 mg twice daily. Sample: CD4+ T cells sorted from blood, taken at week 24, from a patient treated with tofacitinib. All receptors derive from a human donor with alopecia areata.

The chain is built from TRBV11-3 and TRBJ2-3; D is uncertain. Between the trimmed V and J ends, which lost 1 base and 8 bases, there was a span of 7 bases. This CDR3 has 12 amino acids. The germline CDR1 and CDR2 sequences are SGHNT and YENEEA. This chain's CDR3 is CASSLVEATQYF. The CDR3 DNA is TGTGCCAGCAGCTTAGTTGAGGCTACGCAGTATTTT. The complete variable domain, with remaining parts taken from reference TRBV11-3 and TRBJ2-3, reads EAGVVQSPRYKIIEKKQPVAFWCNPISGHNTLYWYLQNLGQGPELLIRYENEEAVDDSQLPKDRFSAERLKGVDSTLKIQPAELGDSAVYLCASSLVEATQYFGPGTRLTVL.

The genes are TRBV5-1 and TRBJ2-1; 7 bases match TRBD2. CDR1 and CDR2 from the germline V gene are SGHRS and YFSETQ. The CDR3 contains 12 residues. After removal of 7 bases from V and 6 bases from J, the junction contained 4 bases not matched to a gene. The CDR3 nucleotides are TGCGCCAGCCGGCGGGAGTTCAATGAGCAGTTCTTC. This gives the protein CASRREFNEQFF.

Here the CDR3 DNA reads TGTGCCAGCAGCTTAGGCAACAATGAGCAGTTCTTC. This sequence encodes CASSLGNNEQFF. The chain recombines TRBV7-8 with TRBJ2-1; D call uncertain. Looked up from germline, CDR1 is SGHVS and CDR2 is FQNEAQ. The CDR3 totals 12 residues. V shed 1 base and J shed 5 bases, with 3 bases lying between them. The complete variable domain, with remaining parts taken from reference TRBV7-8 and TRBJ2-1, reads GAGVSQSPRYKVAKRGQDVALRCDPISGHVSLFWYQQALGQGPEFLTYFQNEAQLDKSGLPSDRFFAERPEGSVSTLKIQRTQQEDSAVYLCASSLGNNEQFFGPGTRLTVL.

The rearrangement uses TRBV6-6 and TRBJ1-6, with 9 nucleotides matching TRBD1. CDR1 is MNHNY, CDR2 SVGAGI, per germline (reference sequence). CDR3 length equals 16 residues. J lost 10 bases, V lost 2 bases, and 9 bases had no gene match. The CDR3 nucleotides read TGTGCCAGCAGTTACGGAACGGGACAGGGATTATCACCCCTCCACTTT. Translated: CASSYGTGQGLSPLHF.

The genes are TRBV10-1 and TRBJ1-2; weak D call: TRBD1 (6 bases). The CDR3 length is 14 residues. In germline, CDR1 is WNHNN, CDR2 SYGVQD (reference sequence). V lost 0 bases to trimming and J lost 6 bases, with 11 bases between them. CDR3 sequence reads: CASSESPGVDGYTF. The CDR3 coding sequence is TGCGCCAGCAGTGAGTCCCCAGGGGTCGATGGCTACACCTTC.

The V call is TRBV30, the J call TRBJ1-6, with D perhaps TRBD1 (6 bases). V lost 4 bases and J lost 7, with 11 bases in between. Per germline, CDR1 GTSNPN and CDR2 SVGIG (reference sequence). The CDR3 has 13 amino acids. Written as DNA, the CDR3 is TGTGCCTGGACGGGACAAGAGAATTCACCCCTCCACTTT. Translation gives CAWTGQENSPLHF.

The gene calls are TRBV5-1 and TRBJ1-2; TRBD1 matches at 7 bases. V lost 0 bases and J lost 6; bases outside the gene matches: 2. The V gene's germline CDR1 is SGHRS and CDR2 YFSETQ. The CDR3 extends over 13 amino acids. The CDR3 DNA follows: TGCGCCAGCAGCTTGGATACAGGGGATGGCTACACCTTC. It codes for CASSLDTGDGYTF. Full variable domain (rest looked up from reference TRBV5-1 and TRBJ1-2): KAGVTQTPRYLIKTRGQQVTLSCSPISGHRSVSWYQQTPGQGLQFLFEYFSETQRNKGNFPGRFSGRQFSNSRSEMNVSTLELGDSALYLCASSLDTGDGYTFGSGTRLTVV.

The CDR3 spells CASSEGWGSGPQHF. The CDR3 nucleotides read TGTGCCAGCAGTGAAGGATGGGGGTCTGGGCCCCAGCATTTT. The V gene is TRBV6-1, the J gene TRBJ1-5; TRBD1 is a possible D gene (5 bases). The CDR3 contains 14 residues. The germline CDR1 and CDR2 sequences are MNHNS and SASEGT. V was trimmed by 1 base and J by 9 bases, leaving 13 bases between them.

The chain combines TRBV29-1 with TRBJ1-2, with TRBD1 identical over 7 bases. This CDR3 is built from 12 residues. CDR1 and CDR2 from the germline V gene are SQVTM and ANQGSEA. With 3 bases clipped from V and 8 bases from J, the junction kept 6 bases outside the gene matches. CDR3 sequence: CSVDPSGGGYTF. The CDR3 nucleotides are TGCAGCGTTGATCCGTCAGGGGGAGGCTACACCTTC.

The chain recombines TRBV10-3 with TRBJ2-1; D unclear. CDR3 length equals 12 residues. Germline V gene data show CDR1 as ENHRY and CDR2 as SYGVKD. Trimming took off 4 bases at V and 5 bases at J, with 6 bases between the two ends. CDR3 sequence (DNA): TGTGCCATCAGTGCGAAGCACAATGAGCAGTTCTTC. Translated: CAISAKHNEQFF.

The chain is built from TRBV25-1 and TRBJ1-2; D gene unclear. The germline V and J ends were trimmed by 3 bases and 5 bases, with 4 bases remaining between them. Germline V gene sequence: CDR1 MGHDK, CDR2 SYGVNS. The CDR3 sequence is 11 residues long. The CDR3 sequence is CASSDRYGYTF. In DNA, the CDR3 is TGTGCCAGCAGTGACAGATATGGCTACACCTTC.

The V and J genes are TRBV7-2 and TRBJ2-1; 9 bases are a match to TRBD1. Losses at the gene ends were 7 bases for V and 8 bases for J; bases not matched to a gene: 15. The germline CDR1 and CDR2 sequences are SGHTA and FQGNSA. This CDR3 comprises 16 residues. The CDR3 spells CASTTPARQGGDEQFF. CDR3 nucleotides: TGTGCCAGCACCACTCCAGCCCGACAGGGGGGAGATGAGCAGTTCTTC. The variable domain in full, completed from reference TRBV7-2 and TRBJ2-1, reads GAGVSQSPSNKVTEKGKDVELRCDPISGHTALYWYRQSLGQGLEFLIYFQGNSAPDKSGLPSDRFSAERTGGSVSTLTIQRTQQEDSAVYLCASTTPARQGGDEQFFGPGTRLTVL.

The chain couples TRBV5-6 to TRBJ2-3; the D is unclear. V was pared by 4 bases and J by 5 bases, with 20 bases between. CDR1 SGHDT and CDR2 YYEEEE come from the germline V gene. The CDR3 runs to 16 residues. The DNA of the CDR3 is TGTGCCAGCAGCCCCGGAACCACTAAGATGGTAGATACGCAGTATTTT. Protein: CASSPGTTKMVDTQYF. The entire variable domain, with the rest obtained from reference TRBV5-6 and TRBJ2-3, is as follows: DAGVTQSPTHLIKTRGQQVTLRCSPKSGHDTVSWYQQALGQGPQFIFQYYEEEERQRGNFPDRFSGHQFPNYSSELNVNALLLGDSALYLCASSPGTTKMVDTQYFGPGTRLTVL.

The V gene is TRBV5-1, the J gene TRBJ1-1; 8 nucleotides match TRBD1. The CDR3 has 15 residues. Trimming at V came to 6 bases and at J to 1 base, leaving 8 bases not matched to a gene. CDR1 and CDR2 (germline): SGHRS, YFSETQ. This CDR3 reads CASTHRTGTNTEAFF. CDR3 DNA: TGCGCCAGCACCCATCGGACAGGGACGAACACTGAAGCTTTCTTT.

V usage is TRBV29-1 and J usage is TRBJ1-6; D is perhaps TRBD1 (5 bases). The V and J ends lost 6 bases and 8 bases respectively, with 14 bases between them. The CDR3 consists of 13 residues. Germline V gives CDR1 SQVTM, CDR2 ANQGSEA. CDR3: CSVGGRADSPLHF. CDR3 nucleotide sequence: TGCAGCGTGGGCGGCAGGGCTGATTCACCCCTCCACTTT.

The genes are TRBV7-2 and TRBJ1-2, with 7 bases that match TRBD1. Germline values: CDR1 SGHTA, CDR2 FQGNSA. This CDR3 contains 15 residues. V shed 5 bases and J 4 bases; nucleotides not matched to a gene: 10. The DNA for the CDR3 is TGTGCCAGCAGCACCTCCGCAGGGGGTCCCTATGGCTACACCTTC. Translation gives CASSTSAGGPYGYTF.

This chain links TRBV10-3 with TRBJ2-5; D call uncertain. Deletions cut 0 bases from V and 5 bases from J, with 7 bases between. In germline, CDR1 is ENHRY, CDR2 SYGVKD. The CDR3 is 13 amino acids. DNA for the CDR3: TGTGCCATCAGTGAGTCCGGCACCGAGACCCAGTACTTC. It codes for CAISESGTETQYF.

This clone has just a few counts. The genes are TRBV30 and TRBJ2-7, with 8 bases aligning to TRBD1. The germline V gene has CDR1 GTSNPN and CDR2 SVGIG (reference sequence). This CDR3 is built from 13 residues. V dropped 2 bases and J dropped 9; count of bases not matched to a gene: 9. CDR3 protein: CAWSPGQGTGQYF. The CDR3, as DNA: TGTGCCTGGAGTCCCGGACAGGGCACAGGGCAGTACTTC.

The J gene is TRBJ1-5, the V gene TRBV10-3; 10 positions match TRBD1. Germline assignment: CDR1 ENHRY and CDR2 SYGVKD. The CDR3 spans 14 residues. V was clipped by 8 bases and J by 2 bases; unmatched bases: 3. This CDR3 reads CAISGTGGNQPQHF. The CDR3, as DNA: TGTGCCATCTCCGGGACAGGGGGCAATCAGCCCCAGCATTTT.

This sequence joins TRBV10-3 and TRBJ1-6, with 8 bases aligning to TRBD1. From germline, CDR1 is ENHRY and CDR2 SYGVKD. Germline trimming cut 4 bases from V and 7 bases from J; bases unmatched to any gene: 3. This CDR3 has 14 amino acids. The CDR3 sequence: CAISAGTGNSPLHF. CDR3 sequence (DNA): TGTGCCATCAGTGCGGGGACAGGCAATTCACCCCTCCACTTT.

Notes on this clone: A single base separates this from a much larger clone, so it may be a read error. This chain joins TRBV7-8 and TRBJ1-1; D not certain. This CDR3 comprises 15 residues. V gave up 5 bases and J gave up 1 base, with 14 bases separating them. Germline CDR1 is SGHVS and CDR2 is FQNEAQ. The CDR3 region has the DNA TGTGCCAGCAGCCTAGACGGACGGGGGAACACTGAAGCTTTCTTT. It translates to CASSLDGRGNTEAFF.

This clone was detected only a few times. This chain links TRBV29-1 with TRBJ1-1; D uncertain. The V gene lost 4 bases and the J gene lost 6 bases, with 15 bases spanning the gap. The V gene's germline CDR1 is SQVTM and CDR2 ANQGSEA. The CDR3 covers 13 residues. The CDR3 sequence is CSVAAGADAEAFF. The CDR3 nucleotides are TGCAGCGTTGCGGCAGGCGCCGACGCTGAAGCTTTCTTT.

This rearrangement joins TRBV2 to TRBJ2-3, with 7 bases that match TRBD2. The germline V gene encodes CDR1 SNHLY and CDR2 FYNNEI. The CDR3 extends over 13 amino acids. The junction had 5 bases not matched to a gene; V was cut back by 9 bases and J by 2 bases. The DNA for the CDR3 is TGTGCCAGAGGGACTAACTACACAGATACGCAGTATTTT. It encodes CARGTNYTDTQYF.

This chain links TRBV5-4 with TRBJ1-2; unclear D gene. The germline V gene encodes CDR1 SGHNT and CDR2 YYREEE (reference sequence). This CDR3 contains 15 residues. V was cut by 4 bases and J by 1 base, with 14 bases left in between. The CDR3 sequence: CASSPSGGSNYGYTF. The CDR3 nucleotides are TGTGCCAGCAGCCCCTCAGGCGGCAGTAACTATGGCTACACCTTC. The whole variable domain, remainder taken from reference TRBV5-4 and TRBJ1-2, is ETGVTQSPTHLIKTRGQQVTLRCSSQSGHNTVSWYQQALGQGPQFIFQYYREEENGRGNFPPRFSGLQFPNYSSELNVNALELDDSALYLCASSPSGGSNYGYTFGSGTRLTVV.

This clone was picked up one time. The chain is built from TRBV14 and TRBJ2-7; D remains unclear. Germline assignment: CDR1 SGHDN and CDR2 FVKESK. The V gene lost 1 base and the J gene lost 5 bases, with 6 bases spanning the gap. The CDR3 has 12 amino acids. The CDR3 DNA sequence: TGTGCCAGCAGCCAAGTTAGGAACGAGCAGTACTTC. Its translation: CASSQVRNEQYF.

The chain links TRBV4-1 to TRBJ2-1, with 7 bases matching TRBD2. The CDR3 runs 17 residues. Germline CDR1 is MGHRA and CDR2 is YSYEKL. Germline trimming cut 0 bases from V and 0 bases from J; bases unmatched to any gene: 5. The DNA of the CDR3 is TGCGCCAGCAGCCAAGAAGGTCGGGACTACTCCTACAATGAGCAGTTCTTC. Translation: CASSQEGRDYSYNEQFF.